This note documents a single T cell receptor beta chain sequence. This specimen comes from a study of T cell responses to AZD1222 COVID-19 vaccine. The CDR3 consists of 14 residues. The V end was cut by 0 bases, the J end by 2 bases, with 7 bases between. Germline V CDR1 and CDR2: MNHEY, SVGAGI. Libraries were prepared by immunoSEQ multiplex PCR; TCRdb keeps only in-frame clonotypes and omits some of them. The sample lists approximately 140,000 clones, 75% to 95% occurring once. The clonotype comes from an adult in good health. This chain joins TRBV6-5 and TRBJ1-2; no reliable D call. The sequences come from peripheral blood, collected on day 0 of MenACWY control vaccination. The CDR3 DNA reads TGTGCCAGCAGTTACTCTTTAGAGAACTATGGCTACACCTTC. Encoded protein: CASSYSLENYGYTF.